This T cell receptor beta chain was captured in a study of cytomegalovirus exposure and HLA in healthy donors. Looking at the study overall: The Caucasian-associated ancestry cluster held less than 85% of some 420 genotyped donors. Study observations and caveats: Overall, 164 TCR beta chains were annotated as cytomegalovirus-associated. Earlier analysis found most TCR beta V segments productive about 87% or about 30% of the time.

Remarks on this clone: The antigen is undetermined.

There were likely unrecorded immune exposures, though donors were nominally healthy when sampled. The germline CDR1 and CDR2 sequences are SGDLS and YYNGEE. Losses at the gene ends were 6 bases for V and 6 bases for J; bases not matched to a gene: 9. The CDR3 is 15 residues long. Vbeta (60) and Jbeta (13) primers were used in the PCR. This table comes from immunoSEQ multiplex PCR, and its TCRdb copy is limited to in-frame clones, with some not included. The sample yields 90,000 to 140,000 clones, 76% seen once. The TCR was taken from a man aged 40-49 years in good health and CMV-seropositive. Sequencing used PBMCs. The chain couples TRBV9 to TRBJ2-1; 10 bases are shared with TRBD1. Written as DNA, the CDR3 is TGTGCCAGCACCCCGGGGGACAGGGGCATCAATGAGCAGTTCTTC. This gives the protein CASTPGDRGINEQFF.